This T cell receptor (beta chain) was sequenced for a study of neurological immune-mediated disorders. Study results and caveats: The level of TCR clonal expansion was highest in patients with HTLV-1-associated myelopathy and lowest in multiple sclerosis, where it fell below the level seen in healthy controls.

With 10-nucleotide random UMIs, 5'RACE was used to make the cDNA. TCRdb fed the 5' RACE reads into MiXCR, producing one record per CDR3 protein. The sample includes more than 50,000 distinct CDR3 sequences, 4% to 6% of them seen just once. 2 million unsorted PBMCs were stored in RNAlater at -80 °C before RNA extraction. Concerning this clonotype: Its antigen is undetermined.

Sequenced input: PBMCs. This receptor was obtained from a woman aged 25-40 years with multiple sclerosis.

CDR3 protein: CASSQDPRKTNYGYTF. The DNA of the CDR3 is TGCGCCAGCAGCCAAGATCCGCGGAAGACTAACTATGGCTACACCTTC. This chain links TRBV4-1 with TRBJ1-2; D unresolved. This CDR3 spans 16 amino acids. Trimming took 0 bases from V and 0 from J, leaving 11 bases between them. Per the germline V gene, CDR1 is MGHRA and CDR2 is YSYEKL.